This T cell receptor (beta chain) was observed in a study of blood T cell repertoires in COVID-19. Libraries were prepared by immunoSEQ multiplex PCR; TCRdb keeps only in-frame clonotypes and omits some of them. The table has about 190,000 clones, 84% seen once. The sequence came from a woman aged 70-85 years with active or convalescent COVID-19. Input material: peripheral blood.

This CDR3 is CASSLFSSGRAKDTQYF. The CDR3 DNA is TGTGCCAGCAGCCTCTTCTCTAGCGGGAGGGCCAAAGATACGCAGTATTTT. The J gene is TRBJ2-3, the V gene TRBV28; 12 nucleotides match TRBD2. The CDR3 is 17 amino acids. The ends lost 6 bases at V and 5 bases at J; junction bases unmatched: 12. CDR1 is MDHEN and CDR2 is SYDVKM in the germline V gene.